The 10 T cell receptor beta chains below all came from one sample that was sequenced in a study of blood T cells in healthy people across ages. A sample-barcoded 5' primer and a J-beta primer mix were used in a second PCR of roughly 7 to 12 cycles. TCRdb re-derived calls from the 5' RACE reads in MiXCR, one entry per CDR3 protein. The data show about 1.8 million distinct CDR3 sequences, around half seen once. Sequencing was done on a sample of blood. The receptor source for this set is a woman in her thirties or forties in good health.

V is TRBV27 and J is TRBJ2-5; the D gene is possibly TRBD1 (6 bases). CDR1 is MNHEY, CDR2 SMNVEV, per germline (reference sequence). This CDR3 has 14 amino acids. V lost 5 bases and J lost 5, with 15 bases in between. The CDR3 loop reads CASSPNRERETQYF. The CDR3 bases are TGTGCCAGCAGTCCAAACAGGGAGCGTGAGACCCAGTACTTC.

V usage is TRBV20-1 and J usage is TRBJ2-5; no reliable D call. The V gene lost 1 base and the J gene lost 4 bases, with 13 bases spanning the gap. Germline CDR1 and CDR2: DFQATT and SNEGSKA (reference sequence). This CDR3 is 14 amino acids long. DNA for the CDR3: TGCAGTGCTAGAGTCCCGGACCCGACAGAGACCCAGTACTTC. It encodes CSARVPDPTETQYF.

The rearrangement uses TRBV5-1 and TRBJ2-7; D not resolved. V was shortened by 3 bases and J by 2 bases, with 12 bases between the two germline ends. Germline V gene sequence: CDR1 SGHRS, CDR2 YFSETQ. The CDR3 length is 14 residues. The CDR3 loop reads CASSSLDGPYEQYF. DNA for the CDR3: TGCGCCAGCAGCTCCCTGGACGGACCCTACGAGCAGTACTTC.

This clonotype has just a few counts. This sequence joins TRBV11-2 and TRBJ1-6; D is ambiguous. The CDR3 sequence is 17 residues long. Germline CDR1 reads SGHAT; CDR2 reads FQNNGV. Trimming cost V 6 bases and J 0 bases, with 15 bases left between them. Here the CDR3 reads CASRLRISSSYNSPLHF. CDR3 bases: TGTGCCAGCAGGCTAAGAATTTCTAGCTCCTATAATTCACCCCTCCACTTT.

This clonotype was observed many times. The CDR3 DNA reads TGTGCCAGCAGCCCACAAGGGGGGTTTGAGACCCAGTACTTC. Encoded protein: CASSPQGGFETQYF. This rearrangement joins TRBV7-2 to TRBJ2-5, with D possibly being TRBD1 or TRBD2 (6 bases each). CDR3 length: 14 amino acids. CDR1 and CDR2 from the germline V gene are SGHTA and FQGNSA. V dropped 5 bases and J dropped 5 bases, with 15 bases sitting between them.

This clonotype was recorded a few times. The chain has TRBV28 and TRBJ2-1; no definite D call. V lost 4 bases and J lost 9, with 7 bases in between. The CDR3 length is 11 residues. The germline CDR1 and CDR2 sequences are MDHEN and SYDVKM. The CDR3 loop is CASSSRREQFF. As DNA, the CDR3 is TGTGCCAGCAGTTCCCGTCGTGAGCAGTTCTTC.

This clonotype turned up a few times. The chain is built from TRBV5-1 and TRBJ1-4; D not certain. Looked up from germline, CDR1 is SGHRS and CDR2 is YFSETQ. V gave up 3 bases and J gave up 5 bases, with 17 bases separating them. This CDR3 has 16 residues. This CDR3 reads CASSYGPLGSNEKLFF. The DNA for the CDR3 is TGCGCCAGCAGCTATGGACCTTTGGGGTCGAATGAAAAACTGTTTTTT.

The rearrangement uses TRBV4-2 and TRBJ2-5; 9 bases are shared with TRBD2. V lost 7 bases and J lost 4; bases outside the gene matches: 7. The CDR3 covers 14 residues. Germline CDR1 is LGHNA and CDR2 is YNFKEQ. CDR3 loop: CASKAGGPGETQYF. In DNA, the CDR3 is TGTGCCAGCAAGGCGGGGGGGCCGGGAGAGACCCAGTACTTC.

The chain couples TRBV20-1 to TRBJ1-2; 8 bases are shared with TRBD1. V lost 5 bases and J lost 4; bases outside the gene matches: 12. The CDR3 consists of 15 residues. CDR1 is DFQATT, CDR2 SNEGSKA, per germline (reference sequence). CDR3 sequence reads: CSAATGQGTGYGYTF. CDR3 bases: TGCAGTGCTGCCACCGGACAGGGTACTGGCTATGGCTACACCTTC.

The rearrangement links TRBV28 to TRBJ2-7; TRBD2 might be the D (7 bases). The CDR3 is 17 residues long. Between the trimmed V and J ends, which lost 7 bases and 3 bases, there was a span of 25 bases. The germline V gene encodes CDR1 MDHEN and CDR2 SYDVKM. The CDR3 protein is CASTKGGPFPKFYEQYF. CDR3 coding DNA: TGTGCCAGCACCAAGGGGGGGCCGTTCCCGAAATTCTACGAGCAGTACTTC.